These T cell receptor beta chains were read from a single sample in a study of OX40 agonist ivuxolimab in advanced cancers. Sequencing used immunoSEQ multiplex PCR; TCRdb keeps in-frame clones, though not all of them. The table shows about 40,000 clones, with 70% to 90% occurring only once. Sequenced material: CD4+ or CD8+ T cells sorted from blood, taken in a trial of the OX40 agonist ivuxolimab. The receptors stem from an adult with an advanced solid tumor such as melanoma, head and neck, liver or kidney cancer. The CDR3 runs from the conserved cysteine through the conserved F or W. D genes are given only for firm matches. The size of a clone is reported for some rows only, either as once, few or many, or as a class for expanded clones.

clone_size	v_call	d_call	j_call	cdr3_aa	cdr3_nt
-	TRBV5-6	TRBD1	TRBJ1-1	CASSLGQGEEAFF	TGTGCCAGCAGCCTAGGACAGGGGGAAGAAGCTTTCTTT
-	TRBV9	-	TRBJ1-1	CASRQGMNTEAFF	TGTGCCAGCAGACAGGGTATGAACACTGAAGCTTTCTTT
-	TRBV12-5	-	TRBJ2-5	CASGSTRGTQYF	TGTGCTAGTGGTTCAACCCGGGGGACCCAGTACTTC
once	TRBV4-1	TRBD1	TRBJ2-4	CASSQVYPGTGIVKNIQYF	TGCGCCAGCAGCCAAGTTTATCCTGGGACAGGGATCGTCAAAAACATTCAGTACTTC
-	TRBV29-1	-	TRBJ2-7	CSAEGLAYEQYF	TGCAGCGCCGAAGGGTTAGCCTACGAGCAGTACTTC
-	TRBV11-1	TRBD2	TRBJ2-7	CASSPSGTSFREQYF	TGTGCCAGCAGTCCTTCCGGGACTAGTTTCCGCGAGCAGTACTTC
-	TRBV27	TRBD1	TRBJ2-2	CASRGPDRGSGGELFF	TGTGCCAGCAGGGGACCGGACAGGGGGAGTGGCGGGGAGCTGTTTTTT
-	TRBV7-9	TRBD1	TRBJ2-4	CASGLTGLGKNIQYF	TGTGCCAGCGGGTTGACAGGGTTGGGCAAAAACATTCAGTACTTC
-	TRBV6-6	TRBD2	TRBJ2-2	CASNLAATGELFF	TGTGCCAGCAATCTAGCGGCGACCGGGGAGCTGTTTTTT
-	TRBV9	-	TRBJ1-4	CASSVEYGPNEKLFF	TGTGCCAGCAGCGTAGAGTACGGACCTAATGAAAAACTGTTTTTT
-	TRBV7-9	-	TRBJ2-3	CASSQEGGPGYF	TGTGCCAGCAGCCAGGAGGGGGGGCCGGGGTATTTT
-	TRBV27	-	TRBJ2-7	CASSLGILGEQYF	TGTGCCAGCAGTTTAGGGATACTAGGTGAGCAGTACTTC
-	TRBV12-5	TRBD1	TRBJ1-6	CASGLVLTGGTSLSSPLHF	TGTGCTAGTGGTTTGGTATTGACAGGGGGCACCTCCCTATCCTCACCCCTCCACTTT
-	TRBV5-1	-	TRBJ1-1	CASSTWTREAFF	TGCGCCAGCAGCACCTGGACACGTGAAGCTTTCTTT
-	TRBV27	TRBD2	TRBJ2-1	CASRLTSGSSYNEQFF	TGTGCCAGCAGATTAACTAGCGGGAGTTCCTACAATGAGCAGTTCTTC
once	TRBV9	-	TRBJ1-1	CASSVGGEVRAESPGGGTEAFF	TGTGCCAGCAGCGTAGGGGGCGAGGTTAGGGCAGAAAGCCCAGGCGGGGGCACTGAAGCTTTCTTT
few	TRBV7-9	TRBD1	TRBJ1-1	CASSPGTGKTEAFF	TGTGCCAGCAGCCCAGGGACAGGGAAAACTGAAGCTTTCTTT
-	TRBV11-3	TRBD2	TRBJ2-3	CASSLGREGGDTQYF	TGTGCCAGCAGCCTGGGGAGGGAGGGTGGAGATACGCAGTATTTT
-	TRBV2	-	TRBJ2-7	CASRLTPEQYF	TGTGCCAGCAGGCTCACCCCCGAGCAGTACTTC
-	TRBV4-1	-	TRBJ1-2	CASSPGDLRGYTF	TGCGCCAGCAGCCCTGGGGACCTGAGAGGCTACACCTTC
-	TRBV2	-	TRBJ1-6	CASSEGNSPLHF	TGTGCCAGCAGTGAAGGTAATTCACCCCTCCACTTT
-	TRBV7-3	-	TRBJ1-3	CASSQDRGSGNTIYF	TGTGCCAGCAGCCAAGATCGGGGCTCTGGAAACACCATATATTTT
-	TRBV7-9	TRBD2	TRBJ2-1	CASSSGGNEQFF	TGTGCCAGCAGTAGCGGGGGGAATGAGCAGTTCTTC
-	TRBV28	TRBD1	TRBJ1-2	CASVRGLLNYGYTF	TGTGCCAGCGTCAGGGGGCTCCTTAACTATGGCTACACCTTC
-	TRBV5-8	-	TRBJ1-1	CASSSLWEAFF	TGTGCCAGCAGCTCCCTATGGGAAGCTTTCTTT
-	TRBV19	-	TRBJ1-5	CASSTGGNQPQHF	TGTGCCAGTAGTACCGGTGGGAATCAGCCCCAGCATTTT
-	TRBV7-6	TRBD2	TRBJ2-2	CASSPRTSGGANTGELFF	TGTGCCAGCAGCCCCAGGACTAGCGGGGGGGCGAACACCGGGGAGCTGTTTTTT
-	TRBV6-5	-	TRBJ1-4	CASRSEIGEKLFF	TGTGCCAGCAGGTCAGAGATAGGAGAAAAACTGTTTTTT
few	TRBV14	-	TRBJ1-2	CASSLEETYGYTF	TGTGCCAGCAGCCTGGAGGAGACCTATGGCTACACCTTC
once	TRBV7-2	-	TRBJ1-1	CASSWRTKRNTEAFF	TGTGCCAGCAGCTGGAGAACCAAGAGGAACACTGAAGCTTTCTTT
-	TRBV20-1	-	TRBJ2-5	CSLDQGETQYF	TGCAGCTTAGACCAGGGCGAGACCCAGTACTTC
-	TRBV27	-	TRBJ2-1	CASSRPGKGNEQFF	TGTGCCAGCAGTCGTCCGGGCAAGGGGAATGAGCAGTTCTTC
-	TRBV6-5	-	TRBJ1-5	CASSYSKGIQPQHF	TGTGCCAGCAGTTACTCGAAGGGGATTCAGCCCCAGCATTTT
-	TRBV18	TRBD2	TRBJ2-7	CASSPLKSGGYEQYF	TGTGCCAGCTCACCACTAAAAAGCGGGGGCTACGAGCAGTACTTC
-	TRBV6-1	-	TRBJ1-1	CASSMVGRAQGAFF	TGTGCCAGCAGTATGGTAGGGAGGGCACAGGGAGCTTTCTTT
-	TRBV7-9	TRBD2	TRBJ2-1	CASSLAGGFNEQFF	TGTGCCAGCAGCTTAGCGGGGGGGTTTAATGAGCAGTTCTTC
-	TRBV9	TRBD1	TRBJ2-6	CASSVQGVGSGANVLTF	TGTGCCAGCAGCGTACAGGGGGTTGGCTCTGGGGCCAACGTCCTGACTTTC
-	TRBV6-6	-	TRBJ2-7	CASRTPQTSYEQYF	TGTGCCAGCAGAACGCCCCAGACTTCCTACGAGCAGTACTTC
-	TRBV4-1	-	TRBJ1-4	CASSQVYGRGNEKLFF	TGCGCCAGCAGCCAAGTTTACGGTAGAGGGAATGAAAAACTGTTTTTT
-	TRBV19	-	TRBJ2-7	CASSIGSAHGSEQYF	TGTGCCAGTAGTATCGGGTCCGCCCACGGAAGCGAGCAGTACTTC
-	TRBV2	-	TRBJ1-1	CARGDSVGTEAFF	TGTGCCAGGGGGGACTCGGTCGGCACTGAAGCTTTCTTT
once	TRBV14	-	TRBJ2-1	CASSQSPRQHSYNEQFF	TGTGCCAGCAGCCAATCCCCCAGACAGCACTCCTACAATGAGCAGTTCTTC
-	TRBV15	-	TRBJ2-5	CATSSTRGPQETQYF	TGTGCCACCAGTTCAACGCGGGGTCCCCAAGAGACCCAGTACTTC
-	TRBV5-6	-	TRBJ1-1	CASSLVAGAPTEAFF	TGTGCCAGCAGCTTGGTCGCGGGGGCGCCCACTGAAGCTTTCTTT
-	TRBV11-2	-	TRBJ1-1	CASSSPWVLGGEAFF	TGTGCCAGCAGCTCCCCCTGGGTCCTCGGGGGTGAAGCTTTCTTT
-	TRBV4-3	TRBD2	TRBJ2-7	CASSQEGLYQDEQYF	TGCGCCAGCAGCCAAGAGGGACTATACCAAGACGAGCAGTACTTC
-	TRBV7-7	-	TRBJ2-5	CASSLAKGLETQYF	TGTGCTAGCAGCTTAGCGAAGGGGTTAGAGACCCAGTACTTC
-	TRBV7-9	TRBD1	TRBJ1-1	CASRSGGPNTEAFF	TGTGCCAGCAGGTCAGGGGGCCCGAACACTGAAGCTTTCTTT
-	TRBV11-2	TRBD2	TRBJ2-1	CASSLNPGTSGGAEQFF	TGTGCCAGCAGCTTAAACCCCGGGACTAGCGGGGGGGCGGAGCAGTTCTTC
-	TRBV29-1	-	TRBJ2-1	CSVGGAGYNEQFF	TGCAGCGTTGGGGGGGCCGGGTACAATGAGCAGTTCTTC
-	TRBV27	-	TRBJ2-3	CASSFYSTDTQYF	TGTGCCAGCAGTTTCTACAGCACAGATACGCAGTATTTT
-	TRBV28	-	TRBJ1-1	CASSFDSMNTEAFF	TGTGCCAGCAGTTTCGACAGCATGAACACTGAAGCTTTCTTT